The TCR beta chain under discussion was sequenced for a study of brain T cells in children with intractable seizures. The CDR3 consists of 17 residues. CDR1 MDHEN and CDR2 SYDVKM come from the germline V gene. V dropped 6 bases and J dropped 3; count of bases not matched to a gene: 8. Sequencing was performed with immunoSEQ multiplex PCR; in TCRdb, only in-frame clones are kept and a portion is missing. Among tens of thousands of clones, approximately 94% were seen once, and the ten largest hold approximately 0.38%. Sequences were derived from peripheral blood, sampled at surgery. This TCR was recovered from a boy under two years old with focal cortical dysplasia and intractable seizures. The V call is TRBV28, the J call TRBJ2-4, with TRBD2 identical over 13 bases. As DNA, the CDR3 is TGTGCCAGCAGAATTACTAGCGGGAGGGCCGGCAAAAACATTCAGTACTTC. Its translation is CASRITSGRAGKNIQYF.